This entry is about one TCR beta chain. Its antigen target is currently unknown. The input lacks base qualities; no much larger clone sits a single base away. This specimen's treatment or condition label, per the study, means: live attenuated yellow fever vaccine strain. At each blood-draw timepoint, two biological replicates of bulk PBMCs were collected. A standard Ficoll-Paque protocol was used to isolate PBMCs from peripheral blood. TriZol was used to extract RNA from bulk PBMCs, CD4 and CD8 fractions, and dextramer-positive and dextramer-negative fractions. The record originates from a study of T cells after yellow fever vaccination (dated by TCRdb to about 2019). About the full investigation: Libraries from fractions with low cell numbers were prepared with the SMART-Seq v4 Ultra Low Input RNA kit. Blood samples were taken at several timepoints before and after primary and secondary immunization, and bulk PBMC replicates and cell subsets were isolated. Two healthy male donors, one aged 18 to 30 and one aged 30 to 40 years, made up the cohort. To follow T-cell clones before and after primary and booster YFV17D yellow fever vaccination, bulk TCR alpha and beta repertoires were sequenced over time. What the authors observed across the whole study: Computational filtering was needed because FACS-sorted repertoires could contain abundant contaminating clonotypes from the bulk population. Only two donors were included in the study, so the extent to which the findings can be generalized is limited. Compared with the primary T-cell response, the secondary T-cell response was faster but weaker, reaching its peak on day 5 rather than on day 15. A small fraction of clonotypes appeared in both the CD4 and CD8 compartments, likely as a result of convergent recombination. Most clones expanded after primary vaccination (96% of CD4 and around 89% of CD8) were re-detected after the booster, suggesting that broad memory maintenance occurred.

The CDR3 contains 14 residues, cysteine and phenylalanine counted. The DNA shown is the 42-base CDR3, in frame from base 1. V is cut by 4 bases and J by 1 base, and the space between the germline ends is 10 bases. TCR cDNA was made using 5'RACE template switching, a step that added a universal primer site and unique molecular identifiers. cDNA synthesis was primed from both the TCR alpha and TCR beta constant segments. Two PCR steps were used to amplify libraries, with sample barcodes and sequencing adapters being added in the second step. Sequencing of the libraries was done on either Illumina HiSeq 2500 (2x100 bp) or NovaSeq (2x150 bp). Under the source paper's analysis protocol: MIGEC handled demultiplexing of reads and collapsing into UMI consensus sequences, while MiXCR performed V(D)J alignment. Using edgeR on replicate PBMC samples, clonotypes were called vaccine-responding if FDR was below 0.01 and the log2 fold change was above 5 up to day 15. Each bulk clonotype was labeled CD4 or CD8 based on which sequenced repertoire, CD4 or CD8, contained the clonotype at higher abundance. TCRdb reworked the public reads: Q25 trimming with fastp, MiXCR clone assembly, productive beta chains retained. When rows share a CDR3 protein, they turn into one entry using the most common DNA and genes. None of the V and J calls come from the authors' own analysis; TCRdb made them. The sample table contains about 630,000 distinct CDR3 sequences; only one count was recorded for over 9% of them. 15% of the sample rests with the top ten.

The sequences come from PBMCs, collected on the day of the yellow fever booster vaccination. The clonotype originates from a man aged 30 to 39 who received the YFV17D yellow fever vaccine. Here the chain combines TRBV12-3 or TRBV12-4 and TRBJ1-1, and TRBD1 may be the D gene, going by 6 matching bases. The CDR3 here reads CASSWGAANTEAFF. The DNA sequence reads TGTGCCAGCAGTTGGGGGGCGGCGAACACTGAAGCTTTCTTT.